Listed here are 6 T cell receptor beta chains from one sample, sequenced in a study of blood T cell repertoires in COVID-19. Assay: immunoSEQ multiplex PCR; the TCRdb copy retains only in-frame clones and omits some. The repertoire holds under 350,000 clones, 83% seen once, with approximately 9% in the top ten. The source material was peripheral blood. The receptor source for this set is a woman between 45 and 60 years old who had recovered from COVID-19.

This chain uses TRBV19 with TRBJ2-5; TRBD1 agrees at 9 bases. Trimming cost V 5 bases and J 7 bases; bases outside gene matches: 5. CDR3 length: 13 amino acids. Germline V gene data show CDR1 as LNHDA and CDR2 as SQIVND (reference sequence). The CDR3 sequence is CASSDDRGGTQYF. CDR3 nucleotide sequence: TGTGCCAGTAGTGATGACAGGGGGGGGACCCAGTACTTC.

The chain's CDR3 is CASSVVARNTGELFF. CDR3 DNA sequence: TGTGCCAGCAGCGTAGTAGCGCGAAACACCGGGGAGCTGTTTTTT. The chain joins TRBV9 to TRBJ2-2; perhaps TRBD2 as D (5 bases). Germline V gene data show CDR1 as SGDLS and CDR2 as YYNGEE. This CDR3 spans 15 amino acids. Trimming removed 0 bases at V and 2 bases at J, with 8 bases between.

This chain joins TRBV4-3 and TRBJ2-5; 10 bases are shared with TRBD1. The CDR3 runs 19 residues. V was clipped by 1 base and J by 1 base; unmatched bases: 12. CDR1 is LGHNA, CDR2 YSLEER, per germline. The CDR3 sequence: CASSQGWTGGEISQETQYF. CDR3 DNA: TGCGCCAGCAGCCAAGGGTGGACAGGGGGTGAGATTTCCCAAGAGACCCAGTACTTC.

V usage is TRBV9 and J usage is TRBJ1-4; no clear D gene. V lost 6 bases to trimming and J lost 10 bases, with 10 bases between them. This CDR3 comprises 11 residues. CDR1 SGDLS and CDR2 YYNGEE come from the germline V gene. For the CDR3, the DNA is TGTGCCAGCACTCCTTCGGGAAAACTGTTTTTT. It specifies CASTPSGKLFF.

In nucleotides, the CDR3 is TGTGCCAGCAGCTTACCGCGGTTTACCGGGGAGCTGTTTTTT. This sequence encodes CASSLPRFTGELFF. The J gene is TRBJ2-2, the V gene TRBV7-9; D is undetermined. V was pared by 2 bases and J by 5 bases, with 9 bases between. CDR3 length: 14 amino acids. Germline CDR1 and CDR2: SEHNR and FQNEAQ (reference sequence).

The chain has TRBV5-5 and TRBJ1-4; weak D call: TRBD1 (6 bases). The CDR3 sequence is 16 residues long. The germline V gene encodes CDR1 SGHKS and CDR2 YYEKEE (reference sequence). The V gene lost 4 bases and the J gene lost 6 bases, with 19 bases spanning the gap. The CDR3 nucleotides are TGTGCCAGCAGCCGAATGCAACAGGGTGGAGATGAAAAACTGTTTTTT. It encodes CASSRMQQGGDEKLFF.